Shown below are 24 T cell receptor beta chains from a single sample sequenced in a study of control samples from healthy donors and cancer patients. Data came from immunoSEQ multiplex PCR; TCRdb stores just in-frame clones and leaves some out. This table has some 150,000 clones, 96% appearing once. Material: blood. These receptors all stem from a woman under 40 in good health.

CDR3 DNA sequence: TGTGCCAGCTCACCAATAGAGGAACAGGGACTGAGTGAAAAACTGTTTTTT. It translates to CASSPIEEQGLSEKLFF. The V and J genes are TRBV18 and TRBJ1-4; TRBD1 is a possible D gene (6 bases). CDR1 is KGHSH and CDR2 is LQKENI in the germline V gene. The CDR3 extends over 17 amino acids. V lost 2 bases and J 7 bases, leaving 20 bases between the germline ends.

The rearrangement joins TRBV5-1 to TRBJ1-1; no clear D. The CDR3 consists of 15 residues. Trimming left V 3 bases short and J 0 bases short, with 12 bases between. From germline, CDR1 is SGHRS and CDR2 YFSETQ. CDR3 loop: CASSWPPWVNTEAFF. The CDR3 DNA reads TGCGCCAGCAGCTGGCCGCCTTGGGTGAACACTGAAGCTTTCTTT.

The chain joins TRBV19 to TRBJ2-7; 7 positions agree with TRBD1. Germline loops: CDR1 LNHDA, CDR2 SQIVND (reference sequence). The CDR3 is 14 amino acids. V lost 5 bases, J lost 3 bases, and 7 bases stayed unmatched. The CDR3 here is CASSSRQGVYEQYF. CDR3 coding DNA: TGTGCCAGTAGTTCCCGACAGGGAGTCTACGAGCAGTACTTC. Variable domain in full (rest from reference TRBV19 and TRBJ2-7): DGGITQSPKYLFRKEGQNVTLSCEQNLNHDAMYWYRQDPGQGLRLIYYSQIVNDFQKGDIAEGYSVSREKKESFPLTVTSAQKNPTAFYLCASSSRQGVYEQYFGPGTRLTVT.

Only one count was recorded for this clone. J is TRBJ2-1 and V is TRBV5-6, with TRBD2 identical over 9 bases. The V gene end was trimmed by 3 bases and the J gene end by 0 bases; junction bases not matched to a gene: 1. Germline V lookup: CDR1 SGHDT, CDR2 YYEEEE. CDR3 length equals 15 residues. DNA for the CDR3: TGTGCCAGCAGCTATAGCGGGGGCTCCTACAATGAGCAGTTCTTC. As protein: CASSYSGGSYNEQFF.

The chain couples TRBV28 to TRBJ1-2; TRBD1 aligns across 10 bases. Germline CDR1 is MDHEN and CDR2 is SYDVKM. V lost 4 bases to trimming and J lost 3 bases; unmatched junction nucleotides: 11. The CDR3 covers 17 residues. The chain's CDR3 is CASSSGTGVRYDYGYTF. DNA of the CDR3: TGTGCCAGCAGTTCCGGGACAGGGGTGCGATACGACTATGGCTACACCTTC.

In its sample, this clone was seen a few times. The chain has TRBV7-8 and TRBJ2-1; 9 bases align to TRBD2. The V gene's germline CDR1 is SGHVS and CDR2 FQNEAQ. The CDR3 has 16 residues. After removal of 5 bases from V and 10 bases from J, the junction contained 15 bases not matched to a gene. The CDR3 here is CASSPGVGTSRREQFF. The CDR3 DNA is TGTGCCAGCAGCCCTGGGGTTGGGACTAGCAGACGGGAGCAGTTCTTC.

This clone is a singleton in its sample. This chain joins TRBV19 and TRBJ1-1; D gene uncertain. The germline V gene has CDR1 LNHDA and CDR2 SQIVND (reference sequence). V was trimmed by 10 bases and J by 0 bases, leaving 15 bases between them. The CDR3 contains 14 residues. CDR3 in DNA: TGTGCCACGAGCGGGCACAGCTTGAACACTGAAGCTTTCTTT. Amino acids: CATSGHSLNTEAFF.

The chain links TRBV27 to TRBJ1-3; D unclear. CDR3 length equals 15 residues. Trimming took 0 bases from V and 0 from J, leaving 6 bases between them. From germline, CDR1 is MNHEY and CDR2 SMNVEV (reference sequence). The CDR3 DNA sequence: TGTGCCAGCAGTTTATCAATAAGCTCTGGAAACACCATATATTTT. Its protein is CASSLSISSGNTIYF.

CDR3 nucleotide sequence: TGCAGCGTTGAGTCTAGCGGGATAACCTACGAGCAGTACTTC. This codes for CSVESSGITYEQYF. The rearrangement uses TRBV29-1 and TRBJ2-7; 9 bases are shared with TRBD2. Germline CDR1 SQVTM, CDR2 ANQGSEA. The CDR3 covers 14 residues. V shed 3 bases, J shed 2 bases, and the junction held 5 bases outside the gene matches.

For the CDR3, the DNA is TGTGCCAGCAGCCAAGATCACCTAGTCCTTGGAGAGCAGTTCTTC. Translation gives CASSQDHLVLGEQFF. The chain has TRBV3-1 (or the pseudogene TRBV3-2) and TRBJ2-1; no definite D call. Germline CDR1 and CDR2: LGHDT and YNNKEL (reference sequence). The length of the CDR3 is 15 residues. V lost 0 bases to trimming and J lost 10 bases, with 16 bases between them.

The chain recombines TRBV19 with TRBJ1-1, with D perhaps TRBD1 (6 bases). V lost 5 bases to trimming and J lost 0 bases, with 7 bases between them. Germline loops: CDR1 LNHDA, CDR2 SQIVND (reference sequence). This CDR3 comprises 13 residues. CDR3 in amino acids: CASSDRMNTEAFF. The CDR3 nucleotides are TGTGCCAGTAGTGACAGGATGAACACTGAAGCTTTCTTT.

The chain employs TRBV28 and TRBJ1-5; 10 bases agree with TRBD1. Trimming removed 5 bases from V and 4 bases from J; junction bases left unmatched: 8. The germline V gene has CDR1 MDHEN and CDR2 SYDVKM. This CDR3 is built from 16 residues. The CDR3 here is CASSAPDRGRNQPQHF. The CDR3 nucleotides read TGTGCCAGCAGTGCCCCGGACAGGGGGAGAAATCAGCCCCAGCATTTT.

The CDR3 region has the DNA TGTGCCAGCAGAAACAGGGGGCACCAAGAGACCCAGTACTTC. Translating it yields CASRNRGHQETQYF. The chain combines TRBV28 with TRBJ2-5; 9 nucleotides agree with TRBD1. Germline CDR1 MDHEN, CDR2 SYDVKM. Trimming at V came to 6 bases and at J to 0 bases, leaving 2 bases not matched to a gene. CDR3 length equals 14 residues.

The chain couples TRBV5-1 to TRBJ2-1; D may be TRBD1 (6 bases). V was shortened by 4 bases and J by 3 bases, with 14 bases between the two germline ends. Looked up from germline, CDR1 is SGHRS and CDR2 is YFSETQ. The CDR3 is 15 residues long. CDR3 protein: CASSARDNYYNEQFF. The CDR3, as DNA: TGCGCCAGCAGCGCCCGGGACAACTACTACAATGAGCAGTTCTTC.

The rearrangement links TRBV10-3 to TRBJ1-1; weak D call: TRBD1 (6 bases). V shed 10 bases and J shed 4 bases, with 19 bases lying between them. The CDR3 runs 14 residues. Germline lookup yields CDR1 ENHRY and CDR2 SYGVKD. The CDR3 coding sequence is TGTGCCACCCAGCGGGGGCAGGTGGTCACTGAAGCTTTCTTT. This encodes CATQRGQVVTEAFF.

This chain connects TRBV7-9 to TRBJ2-7; 7 nucleotides line up with TRBD1. V lost 5 bases, J lost 0 bases, and 7 bases stayed unmatched. The CDR3 is 15 amino acids. CDR1 and CDR2 from the germline V gene are SEHNR and FQNEAQ (reference sequence). The CDR3 is CASSPNTGVSYEQYF. CDR3 sequence (DNA): TGTGCCAGCAGCCCGAATACAGGGGTCTCCTACGAGCAGTACTTC. The variable domain in full, with the rest retrieved from reference TRBV7-9 and TRBJ2-7, is DTGVSQNPRHKITKRGQNVTFRCDPISEHNRLYWYRQTLGQGPEFLTYFQNEAQLEKSRLLSDRFSAERPKGSFSTLEIQRTEQGDSAMYLCASSPNTGVSYEQYFGPGTRLTVT.

V and J are TRBV4-1 and TRBJ2-2; tentatively, D is TRBD1 (5 bases). This CDR3 spans 15 amino acids. Germline-derived CDR1 and CDR2 are MGHRA and YSYEKL. Deletions cut 4 bases from V and 8 bases from J, with 17 bases between. The CDR3 nucleotides read TGCGCCAGCAGCCTAGTAGGTCAGGGTCTGGGGGAGCTGTTTTTT. Protein sequence: CASSLVGQGLGELFF.

The chain links TRBV2 to TRBJ1-5; D possibly corresponds to TRBD1 (5 bases). Per the germline V gene, CDR1 is SNHLY and CDR2 is FYNNEI. The CDR3 spans 13 residues. V lost 6 bases and J lost 6, with 12 bases in between. For the CDR3, the DNA is TGTGCCAGCAGCTTGACAGAGGCTCAGCCCCAGCATTTT. It yields the protein CASSLTEAQPQHF.

This chain connects TRBV15 to TRBJ1-2; 7 positions match TRBD1. The CDR3 has 16 residues. Germline V gene data show CDR1 as LNHNV and CDR2 as YYDKDF (reference sequence). The V and J ends lost 0 bases and 3 bases, in that order; junction bases with no gene match: 7. CDR3 nucleotides: TGTGCCACCAGCAGAGATCCCCCAGGGGGAGACTATGGCTACACCTTC. Amino acid sequence: CATSRDPPGGDYGYTF.

With regard to this clone: Other DNA sequences from this sample encode an identical CDR3 as well. The V and J genes are TRBV6-4 and TRBJ2-3; 7 bases are a match to TRBD1. Per the germline V gene, CDR1 is MRHNA and CDR2 is SNTAGT. The CDR3 sequence is 15 residues long. V trimming: 0 bases; J trimming: 3 bases; junction bases outside the gene matches: 3. CDR3 coding DNA: TGTGCCAGCAGTGACTCACCAGGGGGAACAGATACGCAGTATTTT. This codes for CASSDSPGGTDTQYF.

The chain has TRBV11-2 and TRBJ1-2; TRBD1 is a possible D gene (5 bases). Germline CDR1 and CDR2: SGHAT and FQNNGV. The CDR3 is 18 residues long. Trimming pared 2 bases from V and 0 bases from J, leaving 19 bases between. DNA for the CDR3: TGTGCCAGCAGCTTAAGGGGTTCGAGCGTTTCAGCTAACTATGGCTACACCTTC. Protein: CASSLRGSSVSANYGYTF.

The V call is TRBV19, the J call TRBJ2-1; 8 nucleotides agree with TRBD2. CDR1 and CDR2 (germline): LNHDA, SQIVND (reference sequence). V shed 0 bases and J 9 bases; nucleotides not matched to a gene: 13. The CDR3 is 17 residues long. The CDR3 here is CASSIDFSGTNWLEQFF. CDR3 nucleotides: TGTGCCAGTAGTATAGACTTTAGCGGGACTAACTGGCTTGAGCAGTTCTTC. Full variable domain (missing parts from reference TRBV19 and TRBJ2-1): DGGITQSPKYLFRKEGQNVTLSCEQNLNHDAMYWYRQDPGQGLRLIYYSQIVNDFQKGDIAEGYSVSREKKESFPLTVTSAQKNPTAFYLCASSIDFSGTNWLEQFFGPGTRLTVL.

The CDR3 is CATSDPHANTGELFF. CDR3 bases: TGTGCCACCAGTGACCCTCACGCGAACACCGGGGAGCTGTTTTTT. The chain couples TRBV24-1 to TRBJ2-2; D is unclear. This CDR3 region has 15 residues. The germline V gene encodes CDR1 KGHDR and CDR2 SFDVKD. V shed 4 bases and J shed 0 bases, with 8 bases lying between them.

Here the CDR3 reads CAWSPVAANTGELFF. DNA for the CDR3: TGTGCCTGGAGCCCAGTAGCTGCGAACACCGGGGAGCTGTTTTTT. The chain has TRBV30 and TRBJ2-2; D remains unclear. The CDR3 loop spans 15 amino acids. CDR1 GTSNPN and CDR2 SVGIG come from the germline V gene (reference sequence). V lost 3 bases and J 0 bases, leaving 11 bases between the germline ends. Combining the CDR3 with reference TRBV30 and TRBJ2-2 gives the whole variable domain SQTIHQWPATLVQPVGSPLSLECTVEGTSNPNLYWYRQAAGRGLQLLFYSVGIGQISSEVPQNLSASRPQDRQFILSSKKLLLSDSGFYLCAWSPVAANTGELFFGEGSRLTVL.